Listed here is a single T cell receptor (beta chain). The sample holds a few counts of this clone. Its binding antigen is unknown. Per-base qualities were not stored, and no clone one base away is much larger. In the prospective study, participants were about 18 to 95 years old, resided in 24 geographic areas of the United States, and were enrolled through a virtual design. In the prospective study, participants were assigned to cohorts based on the clinical history participants reported in a screening survey and a study questionnaire. A participant counted as exposed if, within 2 weeks of entering the study, that participant had been in contact with someone who had a PCR-confirmed or clinician-diagnosed COVID-19 case. Each participant in the prospective study had whole blood, serum and a nasopharyngeal or oropharyngeal swab collected by mobile phlebotomists. Additional blood draws and questionnaires over an approximately two-month period could optionally be provided by prospective study participants. Before DNA extraction, prospective study blood samples were shipped either frozen or at room temperature.

For CDR1 and CDR2, the germline V gene lists MNHEY and SVGAGI. Its CDR3 holds 14 amino acids, cysteine through phenylalanine. Left in the record is the CDR3 DNA by itself, 42 bases read in frame from the first base. Deletion took 7 bases off V and 0 bases off J, with a span of 9 bases between the germline ends. TCRbeta CDR3 regions were amplified from genomic DNA by means of the immunoSEQ Assay, a bias-controlled multiplex PCR. In the source study's methods: The number of nucleated cells in each sample was estimated from the amplification of reference gene primers within the assay. To quantify the absolute abundance of each unique TCRbeta CDR3 rearrangement, sequence reads were collapsed and filtered. For each sample, productive Simpson clonality was calculated by taking the square root of Simpson's diversity index across productive rearrangements. Entries here come from immuneACCESS through TCRdb and include only in-frame sequences with V and J called. Some clones fail to appear in such tables; in the studies checked, an unresolved V gene covers under half of the shortfall, and the cause of the remainder is unknown. V, J and clone size are those of that table, while D and trimming were read from the DNA. Within this sample are under 300,000 clones, with around nine tenths of them counted one time only. The top ten constitute over 2.5% of the sample.

This sample was included in a study of blood T cell repertoires in COVID-19 (dated by TCRdb to between 2020 and 2021). For context, the study as a whole: The collaborator samples originated in the United States, Italy and Spain and spanned the acute and convalescent phases of COVID-19. The material from the prospective study consisted of cDNA or gDNA derived from T cells, B-cell-depleted T cells, or PBMCs. Deeply sampled blood TCRbeta repertoires from subjects exposed to, actively infected with, or recovered from COVID-19 were included in the dataset. A freely available public database, intended as a resource for researchers studying the immune response to SARS-CoV-2, is where the repertoires were released. Samples were obtained from the ongoing ImmuneRACE study (first 160 participants) and from approximately 1,200 subjects provided by 6 global collaborators. A de-identified subject ID, COVID-19 status, age in years and sex were almost always included in the sample metadata. Where HLA class I and class II types were available, the types were taken from metadata supplied by the sample provider, not from assay-based typing. Here is what the overall study found, with its caveats: How much clinical and demographic metadata was included differed by source and by participant, and the metadata was provided uncurated.

This chain is built from TRBV6-5 and TRBJ2-2, with the D gene uncertain. Sequenced input: PBMCs or T cells enriched from blood (not recorded which). The clonotype originates from a middle-aged woman who had been exposed to COVID-19. The nucleotide sequence is given as TGTGCCAGCATAGACACCTCGAACACCGGGGAGCTGTTTTTT. It encodes CASIDTSNTGELFF.